The next 25 T cell receptor beta chains were all read from a single sample in a study of blood T cell repertoires in COVID-19. Profiled with immunoSEQ multiplex PCR; TCRdb holds only in-frame clones, not every one. The sample consists of 140,000 to 150,000 clones, approximately 82% of them appearing once. Material for sequencing was peripheral blood. All receptors come from a man aged 55 to 70 with active or convalescent COVID-19.

This sequence joins TRBV7-2 and TRBJ1-1; D uncertain. The length of the CDR3 is 13 residues. Germline V CDR1 and CDR2: SGHTA, FQGNSA. The V gene lost 1 base and the J gene lost 1 base, with 4 bases spanning the gap. CDR3 in amino acids: CASSLGQNTEAFF. Written as DNA, the CDR3 is TGTGCCAGCAGCTTAGGACAGAACACTGAAGCTTTCTTT.

The J gene is TRBJ2-7, the V gene TRBV28, with D perhaps TRBD1 (6 bases). The ends were cut back, 4 bases at V and 4 bases at J, with 14 bases in the middle. Germline CDR1 and CDR2: MDHEN and SYDVKM. The CDR3 sequence is 14 residues long. As DNA, the CDR3 is TGTGCCAGCAGTTCACAGGGTCTTCTTTACGAGCAGTACGTC. It encodes CASSSQGLLYEQYV.

CDR3: CASSLAQGTYEQYV. The CDR3 region has the DNA TGTGCCAGCAGCTTAGCTCAGGGAACCTACGAGCAGTACGTC. This rearrangement joins TRBV11-2 to TRBJ2-7; the D gene is possibly TRBD1 (5 bases). The length of the CDR3 is 14 residues. The V gene lost 1 base and the J gene lost 2 bases, with 9 bases spanning the gap. Germline CDR1 and CDR2: SGHAT and FQNNGV.

The gene calls are TRBV10-3 and TRBJ2-3; D may be TRBD1 (6 bases). CDR3 length: 12 residues. V was shortened by 9 bases and J by 5 bases, with 12 bases between the two germline ends. Germline lookup yields CDR1 ENHRY and CDR2 SYGVKD. CDR3: CAIRGGRDTQYF. In nucleotides, the CDR3 is TGTGCCATAAGAGGGGGACGAGATACGCAGTATTTT.

V is TRBV7-9 and J is TRBJ1-2; D is possibly TRBD1 (5 bases). V lost 1 base to trimming and J lost 7 bases, with 13 bases between them. CDR1 SEHNR and CDR2 FQNEAQ come from the germline V gene (reference sequence). The CDR3 has 14 amino acids. The CDR3 spells CASSLVQGLGGYTF. For the CDR3, the DNA is TGTGCCAGCAGCTTAGTGCAGGGCCTAGGTGGCTACACCTTC.

The chain employs TRBV4-1 and TRBJ1-2, with D possibly TRBD1 on 6 matching bases. This CDR3 region has 16 residues. V was pared by 1 base and J by 8 bases, with 20 bases between. Germline lookup yields CDR1 MGHRA and CDR2 YSYEKL. CDR3 loop: CASSQVGGPIQGGYTF. In DNA, the CDR3 is TGCGCCAGCAGCCAAGTAGGTGGACCGATCCAGGGGGGCTACACCTTC.

The chain links TRBV5-1 to TRBJ2-5; D is uncertain. Trimming cost V 4 bases and J 3 bases, with 19 bases left between them. Germline CDR1 SGHRS, CDR2 YFSETQ. This CDR3 is 16 amino acids long. The CDR3 here is CASSPASFSVEETQYF. The CDR3 nucleotides read TGCGCCAGCAGCCCCGCCTCCTTTTCGGTCGAAGAGACCCAGTACTTC. Together with reference TRBV5-1 and TRBJ2-5, the CDR3 gives the full variable domain: KAGVTQTPRYLIKTRGQQVTLSCSPISGHRSVSWYQQTPGQGLQFLFEYFSETQRNKGNFPGRFSGRQFSNSRSEMNVSTLELGDSALYLCASSPASFSVEETQYFGPGTRLLVL.

The V and J genes are TRBV7-9 and TRBJ2-5, with TRBD2 matching over 7 bases. V gave up 5 bases and J gave up 5 bases; unmatched junction bases: 8. Germline V gene lookup returns CDR1 SEHNR and CDR2 FQNEAQ (reference sequence). The CDR3 contains 14 residues. CDR3: CASSPWGGSETQYF. The CDR3 nucleotides read TGTGCCAGCAGCCCGTGGGGCGGGAGTGAGACCCAGTACTTC.

This chain links TRBV20-1 with TRBJ2-1; 10 positions match TRBD2. Germline CDR1 and CDR2: DFQATT and SNEGSKA (reference sequence). The CDR3 is 14 amino acids. J was trimmed by 9 bases and V by 3 bases; bases with no gene match: 8. In DNA, the CDR3 is TGCAGTGCTAGTGCTAGCGGGAGACGAAGTGAGCAGTTCTTC. Amino acid sequence: CSASASGRRSEQFF.

This chain joins TRBV2 and TRBJ2-7; TRBD2 aligns across 13 bases. Germline V gives CDR1 SNHLY, CDR2 FYNNEI. Trimming removed 5 bases from V and 4 bases from J; junction bases left unmatched: 5. The CDR3 totals 15 residues. As DNA, the CDR3 is TGTGCCAGCAGTCCAGGACTAGCGGGAGATTACGAGCAGTACGTC. This translates into CASSPGLAGDYEQYV.

CDR3 nucleotides: TGTGCCAGCAGCTCACGACAGGGGGCGCAAGGCGAGCAGTACTTC. Its protein is CASSSRQGAQGEQYF. The V gene is TRBV5-6, the J gene TRBJ2-7; 10 bases align to TRBD1. With V trimmed by 3 bases and J by 6 bases, 9 bases remained unmatched. CDR1 and CDR2 (germline): SGHDT, YYEEEE. The CDR3 contains 15 residues.

The rearrangement uses TRBV5-1 and TRBJ1-4; 9 bases are shared with TRBD1. There are 15 residues in the CDR3. The J segment lost 8 bases and the V segment lost 4 bases, leaving 9 bases of the junction unmatched. Germline-derived CDR1 and CDR2 are SGHRS and YFSETQ. CDR3 amino acids: CASSDRDRVDEKLFF. The CDR3 nucleotides are TGCGCCAGCAGCGACAGGGACAGGGTTGACGAAAAACTGTTTTTT.

The chain uses TRBV30 and TRBJ2-2; maybe TRBD1 (5 bases). Germline CDR1 and CDR2: GTSNPN and SVGIG (reference sequence). The length of the CDR3 is 14 residues. V was trimmed by 5 bases and J by 2 bases, leaving 12 bases between them. The CDR3 is CAWGRQINTGELFF. CDR3 nucleotide sequence: TGTGCCTGGGGTAGACAGATTAACACCGGGGAGCTGTTTTTT.

This chain uses TRBV11-2 with TRBJ1-1, with TRBD1 matching 8 bases. The V segment lost 4 bases and the J segment 4 bases; nucleotides outside the gene matches: 5. The CDR3 spans 14 residues. Germline V CDR1 and CDR2: SGHAT, FQNNGV. CDR3 protein: CASSSQGVGTEAFF. DNA of the CDR3: TGTGCCAGCAGCTCACAGGGGGTTGGCACTGAAGCTTTCTTT.

The rearrangement links TRBV3-1 (or the pseudogene TRBV3-2) to TRBJ2-6; D gene ambiguous. There are 14 residues in the CDR3. V was shortened by 0 bases and J by 12 bases, with 12 bases between the two germline ends. CDR1 and CDR2 (germline): LGHDT, YNNKEL (reference sequence). DNA for the CDR3: TGTGCCAGCAGCCAAGAAATTGGGCCTCCCGTCCTGACTTTC. This translates into CASSQEIGPPVLTF.

This chain uses TRBV5-6 with TRBJ2-1; the match to TRBD2 covers 7 bases. V lost 5 bases to trimming and J lost 0 bases; unmatched junction nucleotides: 8. This CDR3 is 16 amino acids long. Germline-derived CDR1 and CDR2 are SGHDT and YYEEEE. In DNA, the CDR3 is TGTGCCAGCAGGCTAGCGGTGCGCAGCTCCTACAATGAGCAGTTCTTC. Translation: CASRLAVRSSYNEQFF.

This sequence joins TRBV5-1 and TRBJ2-5; 9 positions agree with TRBD2. Germline values: CDR1 SGHRS, CDR2 YFSETQ. Trimming took 0 bases from V and 5 from J; bases not matched to a gene: 11. The CDR3 spans 17 residues. The CDR3 DNA is TGCGCCAGCAGCTTGGCAGGCGGCGGGAGGGCCCAGGAGACCCAGTACTTC. It codes for CASSLAGGGRAQETQYF.

The chain carries TRBV18 and TRBJ2-5, with D possibly matching TRBD2 (6 bases). The CDR3 has 13 amino acids. CDR1 KGHSH and CDR2 LQKENI come from the germline V gene. Between the trimmed V and J ends, which lost 6 bases and 3 bases, there was a span of 11 bases. This CDR3 reads CASSRGVKETQYF. Here the CDR3 DNA reads TGTGCCAGCTCGCGGGGAGTGAAAGAGACCCAGTACTTC.

V usage is TRBV27 and J usage is TRBJ1-2, with 10 nucleotides matching TRBD1. Germline V gene sequence: CDR1 MNHEY, CDR2 SMNVEV (reference sequence). Germline trimming cut 6 bases from V and 8 bases from J; bases unmatched to any gene: 6. The CDR3 extends over 13 amino acids. CDR3 nucleotide sequence: TGTGCCAGCAGGACAGGGGGCGCGAGAGGCTACACCTTC. It specifies CASRTGGARGYTF.

The chain has TRBV6-2 or TRBV6-3 and TRBJ1-2; D is unresolved. CDR1 and CDR2 from the germline V gene are MNHEY and SVGEGT. The CDR3 is made up of 13 amino acids. The V end was cut by 2 bases, the J end by 5 bases, with 9 bases between. The CDR3 region has the DNA TGTGCCAGCAGTTACGCGGCCGCGTATGGCTACACCTTC. Its protein is CASSYAAAYGYTF.

This clone was counted once. The V call is TRBV2, the J call TRBJ2-3, with 8 positions matching TRBD1. Per germline, CDR1 SNHLY and CDR2 FYNNEI. V lost 8 bases and J lost 3; bases outside the gene matches: 4. CDR3 size: 13 residues. The CDR3 protein is CASRTGQTDTQYF. In DNA form, the CDR3 reads TGTGCCAGCCGGACAGGGCAGACAGATACGCAGTATTTT.

The rearrangement links TRBV19 to TRBJ1-3; a weak D match, TRBD1 (5 bases). Germline loops: CDR1 LNHDA, CDR2 SQIVND (reference sequence). This CDR3 has 16 residues. With 4 bases removed from V and 0 bases from J, the gap between germline ends came to 13 bases. The CDR3 is CASSTRQLTSGNTIYF. DNA for the CDR3: TGTGCCAGTAGTACTCGACAGTTAACCTCTGGAAACACCATATATTTT.

The J gene is TRBJ1-2, the V gene TRBV9; 10 bases fit TRBD1. The junction had 4 bases not matched to a gene; V was cut back by 3 bases and J by 5 bases. CDR3 length: 14 residues. Germline V lookup: CDR1 SGDLS, CDR2 YYNGEE. CDR3 protein: CASSGGQGGYGYTF. DNA for the CDR3: TGTGCCAGCAGCGGAGGACAGGGGGGGTATGGCTACACCTTC.

The rearrangement links TRBV25-1 to TRBJ1-2, with 7 bases lining up with TRBD1. This CDR3 comprises 16 residues. Looked up from germline, CDR1 is MGHDK and CDR2 is SYGVNS. V gave up 11 bases and J gave up 0 bases; unmatched junction bases: 15. The DNA of the CDR3 is TGTGCCTCCCGATCCAGCGGACAGGACACTAACTATGGCTACACCTTC. It translates to CASRSSGQDTNYGYTF.

The chain employs TRBV30 and TRBJ1-5; D unresolved. V gave up 0 bases and J gave up 3 bases, with 6 bases separating them. CDR1 is GTSNPN, CDR2 SVGIG, per germline (reference sequence). The CDR3 runs 13 residues. For the CDR3, the DNA is TGTGCCTGGAGTGTACAGAACAATCAGCCCCAGCATTTT. Its protein is CAWSVQNNQPQHF.